This T cell receptor beta chain was found in a study of molecular identifiers for immune sequencing clone quantification. Germline loops: CDR1 MGHRA, CDR2 YSYEKL. The CDR3 length is 13 residues. TCRdb independently ran MiXCR on the PCR reads; one entry per CDR3 protein. The sample lists some 8,500 distinct CDR3 sequences; roughly 14% were seen once. As to this clonotype: The junction shows a germline mismatch at one end, possibly a read error.

The sample comprised naive CD8+ T cells from blood, with Jurkat cell RNA spiked in. The subset: FACS-sorted CD8+CD4-CCR7+CD45RA+ naive T cells. This chain links TRBV4-1 with TRBJ2-7; TRBD1 agrees at 9 bases. The TCR originated in a human donor in good health. Some libraries in this study had Jurkat cell RNA spiked in. CDR3: CVSSQDSGTGQYF. CDR3 nucleotide sequence: TGCGTCAGCAGCCAAGACTCCGGGACAGGGCAATACTTC.